This T cell receptor beta chain appears in the sequencing data of a study of T cell repertoires in cytomegalovirus infection. Across the study: TCR beta signatures that were public indicated CMV infection and matching HLA type.

TCRdb called the reads again in MiXCR, with one record for every CDR3 protein. The table shows 310,000 or so distinct CDR3 sequences, with roughly 15% occurring only once. There are a few counts of this clonotype. Sequencing used PBMCs. This TCR was sampled from a human donor in good health (CMV status not recorded). Some clones in this sample may be carry-over from other donors' samples.

The CDR3: CASRTTGGYGYTF. Written as DNA, the CDR3 is TGTGCCAGCAGAACTACAGGGGGCTATGGCTACACCTTC. The chain couples TRBV12-3 or TRBV12-4 to TRBJ1-2; 8 nucleotides align to TRBD1. This CDR3 spans 13 amino acids. V lost 6 bases and J lost 4; bases outside the gene matches: 4.